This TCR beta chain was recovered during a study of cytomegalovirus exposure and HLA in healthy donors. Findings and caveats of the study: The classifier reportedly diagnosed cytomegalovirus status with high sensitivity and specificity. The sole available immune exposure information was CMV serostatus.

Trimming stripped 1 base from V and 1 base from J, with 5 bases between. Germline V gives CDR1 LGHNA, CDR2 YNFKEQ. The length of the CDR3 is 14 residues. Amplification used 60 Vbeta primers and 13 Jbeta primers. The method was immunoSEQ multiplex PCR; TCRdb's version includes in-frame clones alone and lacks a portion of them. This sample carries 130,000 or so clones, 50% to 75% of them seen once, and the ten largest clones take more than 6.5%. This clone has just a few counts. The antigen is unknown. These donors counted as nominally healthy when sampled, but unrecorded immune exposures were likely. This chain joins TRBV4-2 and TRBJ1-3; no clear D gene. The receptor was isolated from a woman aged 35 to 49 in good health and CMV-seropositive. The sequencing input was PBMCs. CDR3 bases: TGTGCCAGCAGCCAAGGGACTTCTGGAAACACCATATATTTT. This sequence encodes CASSQGTSGNTIYF.